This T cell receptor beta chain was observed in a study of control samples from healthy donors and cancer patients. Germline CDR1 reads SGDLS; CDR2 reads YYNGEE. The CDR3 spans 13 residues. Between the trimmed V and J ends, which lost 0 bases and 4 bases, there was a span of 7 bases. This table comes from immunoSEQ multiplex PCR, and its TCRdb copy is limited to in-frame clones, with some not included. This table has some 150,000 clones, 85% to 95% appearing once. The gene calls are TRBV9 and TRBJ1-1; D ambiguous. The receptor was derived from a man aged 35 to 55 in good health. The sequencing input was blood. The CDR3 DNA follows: TGTGCCAGCAGCGTAGGCACGGCCACTGAAGCTTTCTTT. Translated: CASSVGTATEAFF. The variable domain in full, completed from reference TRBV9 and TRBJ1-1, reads DSGVTQTPKHLITATGQRVTLRCSPRSGDLSVYWYQQSLDQGLQFLIQYYNGEERAKGNILERFSAQQFPDLHSELNLSSLELGDSALYFCASSVGTATEAFFGQGTRLTVV.